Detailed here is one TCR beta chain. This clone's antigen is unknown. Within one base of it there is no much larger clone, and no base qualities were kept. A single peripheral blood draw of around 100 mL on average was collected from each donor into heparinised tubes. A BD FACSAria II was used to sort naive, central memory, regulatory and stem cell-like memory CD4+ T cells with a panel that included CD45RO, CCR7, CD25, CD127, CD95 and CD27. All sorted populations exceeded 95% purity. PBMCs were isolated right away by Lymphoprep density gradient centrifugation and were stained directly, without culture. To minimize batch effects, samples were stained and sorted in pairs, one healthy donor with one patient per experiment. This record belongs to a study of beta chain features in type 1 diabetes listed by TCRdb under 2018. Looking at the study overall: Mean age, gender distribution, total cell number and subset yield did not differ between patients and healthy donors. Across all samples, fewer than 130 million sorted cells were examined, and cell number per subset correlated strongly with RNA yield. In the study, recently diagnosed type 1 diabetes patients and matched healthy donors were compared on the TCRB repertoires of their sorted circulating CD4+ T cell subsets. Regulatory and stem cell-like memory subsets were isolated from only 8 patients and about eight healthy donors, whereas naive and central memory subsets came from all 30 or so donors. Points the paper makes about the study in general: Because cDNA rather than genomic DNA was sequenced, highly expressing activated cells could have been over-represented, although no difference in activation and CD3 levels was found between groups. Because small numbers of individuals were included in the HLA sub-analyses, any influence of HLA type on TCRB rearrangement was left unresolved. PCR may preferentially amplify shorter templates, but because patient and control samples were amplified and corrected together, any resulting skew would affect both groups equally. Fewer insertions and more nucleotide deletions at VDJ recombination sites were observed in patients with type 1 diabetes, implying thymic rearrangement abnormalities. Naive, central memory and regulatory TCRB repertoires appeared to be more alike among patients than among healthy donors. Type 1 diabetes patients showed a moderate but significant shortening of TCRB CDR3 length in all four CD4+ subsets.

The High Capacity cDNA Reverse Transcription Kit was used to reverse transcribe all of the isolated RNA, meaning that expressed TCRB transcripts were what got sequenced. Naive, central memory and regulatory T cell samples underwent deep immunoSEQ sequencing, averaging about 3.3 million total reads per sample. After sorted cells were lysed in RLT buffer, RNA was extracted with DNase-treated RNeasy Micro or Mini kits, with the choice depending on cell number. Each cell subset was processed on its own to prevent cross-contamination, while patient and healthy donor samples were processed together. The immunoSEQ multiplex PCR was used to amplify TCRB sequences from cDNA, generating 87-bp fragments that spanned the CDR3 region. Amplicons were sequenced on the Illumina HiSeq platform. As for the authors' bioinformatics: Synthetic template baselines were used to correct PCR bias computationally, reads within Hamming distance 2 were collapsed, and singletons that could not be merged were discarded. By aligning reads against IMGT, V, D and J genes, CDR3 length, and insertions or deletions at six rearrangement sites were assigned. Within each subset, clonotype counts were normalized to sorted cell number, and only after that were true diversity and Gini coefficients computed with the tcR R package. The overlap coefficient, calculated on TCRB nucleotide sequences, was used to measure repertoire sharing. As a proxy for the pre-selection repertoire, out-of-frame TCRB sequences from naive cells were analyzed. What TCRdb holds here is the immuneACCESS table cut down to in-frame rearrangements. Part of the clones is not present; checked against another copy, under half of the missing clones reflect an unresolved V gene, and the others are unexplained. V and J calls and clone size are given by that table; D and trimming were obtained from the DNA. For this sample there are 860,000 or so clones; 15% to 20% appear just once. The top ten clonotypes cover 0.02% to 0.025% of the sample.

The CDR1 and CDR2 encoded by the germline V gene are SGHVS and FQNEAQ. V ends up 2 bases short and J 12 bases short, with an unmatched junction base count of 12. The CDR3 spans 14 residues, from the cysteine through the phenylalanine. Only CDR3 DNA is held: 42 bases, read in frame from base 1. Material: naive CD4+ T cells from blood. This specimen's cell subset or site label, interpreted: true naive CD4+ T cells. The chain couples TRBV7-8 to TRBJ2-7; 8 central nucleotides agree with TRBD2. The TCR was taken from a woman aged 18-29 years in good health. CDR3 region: CASSLQGLGLSMYF. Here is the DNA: TGTGCCAGCAGCTTACAGGGACTAGGGCTGAGTATGTACTTC.